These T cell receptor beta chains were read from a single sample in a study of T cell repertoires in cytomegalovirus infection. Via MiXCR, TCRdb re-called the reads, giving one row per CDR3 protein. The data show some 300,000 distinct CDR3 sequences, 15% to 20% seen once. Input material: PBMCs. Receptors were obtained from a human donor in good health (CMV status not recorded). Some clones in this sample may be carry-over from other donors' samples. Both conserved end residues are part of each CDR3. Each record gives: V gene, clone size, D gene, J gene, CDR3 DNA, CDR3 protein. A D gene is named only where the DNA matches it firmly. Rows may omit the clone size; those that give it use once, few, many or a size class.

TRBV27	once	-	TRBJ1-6	TGTTCCAGCAGTTTGGGGAGCTCCTATAATTCACCCCTCCACTTT	CSSSLGSSYNSPLHF
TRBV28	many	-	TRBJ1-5	TGTGCCAGCAGTCGGAGGCGGACAAACGATCAGCCCCAGCATTTT	CASSRRRTNDQPQHF
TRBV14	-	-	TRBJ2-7	TGTGCCAGCAGCCACGCAGGCTCCTACGAGCAGTACTTC	CASSHAGSYEQYF
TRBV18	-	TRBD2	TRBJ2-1	TGTGCCAGCTCACCCGGGACTAGCGGAACCAATGAGCAGTTCTTC	CASSPGTSGTNEQFF
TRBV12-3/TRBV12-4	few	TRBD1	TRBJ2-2	TGTGCCAGCATTTCTGGACAGGCCAACACCGGGGAGCTGTTTTTT	CASISGQANTGELFF
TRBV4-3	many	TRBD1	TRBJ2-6	TGCGCCAGCAGCCGATATACCGACAGGGCGGCTGGGGCCAACGTCCTGACTTTC	CASSRYTDRAAGANVLTF
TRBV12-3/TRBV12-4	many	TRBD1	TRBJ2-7	TGTGCCAGCAGTAACGGCCTTTGGACAGGAGTAGTCTACGAGCAGTACTTC	CASSNGLWTGVVYEQYF
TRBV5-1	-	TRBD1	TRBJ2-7	TGCGCCAGCAGCTTGGGGGACAGGGGGCTCTACGAGCAGTACTTC	CASSLGDRGLYEQYF
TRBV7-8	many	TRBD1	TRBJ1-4	TGTGCCAGCGCCTACGGGGACAGTTTAAATGAAAAACTGTTTTTT	CASAYGDSLNEKLFF
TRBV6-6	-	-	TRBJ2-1	TGTGCCAGCAGTTACTCGGGGGGGACAAACAATGAGCAGTTCTTC	CASSYSGGTNNEQFF